This TCR beta chain came from a study of molecular identifiers for immune sequencing clone quantification (dated by TCRdb to 2017 to 2018). A note on the overall study: For a replicate experiment, RNA from roughly 20,000 or 100,000 naive CD8 T cells was divided into five aliquots, and four of the five aliquots were sequenced. This methods study used CD8 T cells to benchmark TCR RNA copy counting and molecular-identifier clustering-based TCR repertoire sequencing (MIDCIRS). On the study overall, not on this receptor specifically: In CMV-specific effector cells, clones with more than 20 RNA copies contained over 99% of molecules, whereas in naive cells such clones contained under 1% of molecules. Highly expanded clone sizes could be underestimated because identical TCR molecules may share a barcode. Naive libraries contained spiked-in Jurkat TCR RNA (10 copies' worth), which is not part of the donor repertoire. When barcode sub-clustering was not used, chimeric consensus sequences inflated TCR diversity, with chimeras reaching as high as 47%. About 3 recovered TCR RNA copies per cell were obtained by modeling, versus about ten by digital PCR, implying a capture efficiency of 25% to 35%. Spiked-in Jurkat TCR RNA equal to a single cell's worth was reported to be detectable even within 1,100,000 naive CD8 T cells.

Libraries of naive CD8 T cells were built from anywhere between about 18,000 and 1,000,000 sorted cells, with 10%, 30% or 50% of the purified RNA used. Naive CD8 T cells were FACS-sorted as CD8+CD4-CCR7+CD45RA+ on a BD FACSAria II into RLT Plus buffer. Under 11 TCR copies' worth of Jurkat RNA were spiked into roughly 17,000-1,100,000 naive CD8 T cell samples to test detection sensitivity. CD8 T cells were enriched using RosetteSep CD8+ T Cell Enrichment Cocktail and Ficoll-Paque, and the enriched cells then underwent ACK red cell lysis. As to this clonotype: What antigen it recognizes has not been identified. Per-base quality was not reported, and no clone a single base away is much larger than it.

The library was prepared using PCR. TCRdb records Illumina HiSeq 4000 as the sequencer. Bulk TCR libraries were made following a previously described method, with the TCR primers given in Table S5. Purification of total RNA was performed with the Qiagen AllPrep DNA/RNA kit. Before any analysis, reads coming from multiple sequencing runs of the same library were combined into one pool. Processing in the source paper ran as follows. Reads were retained only if an exact TCR constant sequence was present, and the retained reads were trimmed to 150 nt and grouped according to their 12-nt molecular barcodes. Reads in each barcode group were sub-clustered using a 15% Levenshtein threshold, and a quality-weighted consensus sequence was built for each RNA molecule. Non-functional sequences were removed, as were lower-count sequences one edit away from another. Barcode sub-clusters with fewer than 20% of the maximum read count were removed, based on fitting two negative binomial distributions. TCRdb reran the public reads through fastp at Q25 and MiXCR, keeping productive beta chains. Every entry covers one CDR3 protein and lists the most common genes and DNA from its rows. TCRdb assigned the V and J calls; the authors' analysis was not used. The sample table contains hundreds of thousands of distinct CDR3 sequences; only one count was recorded for around 20% of them. Roughly 0.9% of the sample goes to the ten largest clones.

The receptor's source is a human donor in good health. Some libraries in this study had Jurkat cell RNA spiked in. Sequencing used naive CD8+ T cells from blood, with Jurkat cell RNA spiked in. The cell subset or site tag for this specimen amounts to: FACS-sorted CD8+CD4-CCR7+CD45RA+ naive T cells.

The base sequence is TGTGCCAGCGGCAATTGGCCGGGCCCTAGAAGGACAGATACGCAGTATTTT. It is translated as CASGNWPGPRRTDTQYF. The sequence links TRBV27 to TRBJ2-3, with no confident D gene call. Per the germline V gene (reference sequence), MNHEY is the CDR1 and SMNVEV is the CDR2. V and J lose 8 bases and 3 bases, and a span of 24 bases separates them. From cysteine to phenylalanine, the CDR3 is 17 amino acids long. Of all the DNA, just the CDR3 is kept, 51 bases in frame from base 1.